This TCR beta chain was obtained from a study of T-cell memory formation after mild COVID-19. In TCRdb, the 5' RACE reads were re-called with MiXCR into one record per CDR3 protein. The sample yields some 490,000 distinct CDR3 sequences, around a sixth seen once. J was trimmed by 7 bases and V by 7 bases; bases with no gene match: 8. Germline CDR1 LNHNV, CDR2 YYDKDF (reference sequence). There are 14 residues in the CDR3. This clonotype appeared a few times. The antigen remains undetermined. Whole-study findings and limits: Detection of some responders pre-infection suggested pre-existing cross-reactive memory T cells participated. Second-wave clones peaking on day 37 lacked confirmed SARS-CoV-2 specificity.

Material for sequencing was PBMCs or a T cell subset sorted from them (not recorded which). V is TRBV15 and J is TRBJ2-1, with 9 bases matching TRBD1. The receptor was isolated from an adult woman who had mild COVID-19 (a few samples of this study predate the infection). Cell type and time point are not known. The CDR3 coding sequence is TGTGCCACCACAACAGGGGGCGTTGTGAATGAGCAGTTCTTC. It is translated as CATTTGGVVNEQFF.